This T cell receptor (beta chain) was documented in a study of T cells in Graves' hyperthyroidism and ophthalmopathy. Using RNA transcripts as the source, TCR beta CDR3 regions were amplified. The HTBI primer set was used in a first-round RT-PCR of the TCR CDR3. Using its own MiXCR run on the multiplex PCR reads, TCRdb lists one record per CDR3 protein. The data contain around 600,000 distinct CDR3 sequences, 14% of them singletons. V was trimmed by 0 bases and J by 2 bases, leaving 14 bases between them. This CDR3 has 16 residues. CDR1 is MGHRA and CDR2 is YSYEKL in the germline V gene. The rearrangement joins TRBV4-1 to TRBJ2-7; tentative D call: TRBD1 (6 bases). The TCR sequence derives from a woman between 18 and 29 years old with Graves' ophthalmopathy. Material: blood. This chain's CDR3 is CASSQDEGRGPYEQYF. CDR3 in DNA: TGCGCCAGCAGCCAAGATGAGGGCAGGGGCCCCTACGAGCAGTACTTC.